This entry features one T cell receptor beta chain sequence. Its cognate antigen is unknown. Germline V gene lookup returns CDR1 SGHTA and CDR2 FQGTGA. This CDR3 contains 15 residues. The junction had 5 bases not matched to a gene; V was cut back by 2 bases and J by 5 bases. The data were obtained in a study of cytomegalovirus exposure and HLA in healthy donors. Study-wide results and caveats: The likely explanation for a cluster of highly shared sequence variants was sequencing artifact. Upon later analysis, TCR association rates were observed to vary by HLA locus, being highest for DRB1 and lowest for HLA-C.

Primers for the PCR totalled 60 Vbeta and 13 Jbeta. Profiling relied on immunoSEQ multiplex PCR, and the TCRdb table lists in-frame clones only, not all of them. The table includes approximately 190,000 clones, approximately 82% detected once. V usage is TRBV7-3 and J usage is TRBJ2-5; 10 positions match TRBD1. The TCR was taken from a man aged 35-49 years in good health and CMV-seropositive. The sequencing input was PBMCs. The CDR3 reads CASSLPGQGRETQYF. DNA for the CDR3: TGTGCCAGCAGCTTACCGGGACAGGGGAGGGAGACCCAGTACTTC.